This T cell receptor beta chain was captured by sequencing in a study of T cell changes during pregnancy in multiple sclerosis. CDR1 and CDR2 from the germline V gene are SGHDT and YYEEEE. V lost 0 bases to trimming and J lost 4 bases, with 14 bases between them. The CDR3 runs 15 residues. The data were produced by immunoSEQ multiplex PCR, yet TCRdb's version contains in-frame clones alone and is incomplete. The data show tens of thousands of clones, with around 96% seen just once and 2% to 3% held by the top ten. The sample consisted of CD8+ T cells from peripheral blood mononuclear cells, taken after pregnancy. The clonotype was recovered from a female donor with multiple sclerosis, enrolled in a pregnancy study. This chain uses TRBV5-6 with TRBJ2-7, with D maybe TRBD1 (5 bases). The CDR3 here is CASSLAVGQLYEQYF. The DNA of the CDR3 is TGTGCCAGCAGCTTGGCTGTGGGGCAGCTATACGAGCAGTACTTC.